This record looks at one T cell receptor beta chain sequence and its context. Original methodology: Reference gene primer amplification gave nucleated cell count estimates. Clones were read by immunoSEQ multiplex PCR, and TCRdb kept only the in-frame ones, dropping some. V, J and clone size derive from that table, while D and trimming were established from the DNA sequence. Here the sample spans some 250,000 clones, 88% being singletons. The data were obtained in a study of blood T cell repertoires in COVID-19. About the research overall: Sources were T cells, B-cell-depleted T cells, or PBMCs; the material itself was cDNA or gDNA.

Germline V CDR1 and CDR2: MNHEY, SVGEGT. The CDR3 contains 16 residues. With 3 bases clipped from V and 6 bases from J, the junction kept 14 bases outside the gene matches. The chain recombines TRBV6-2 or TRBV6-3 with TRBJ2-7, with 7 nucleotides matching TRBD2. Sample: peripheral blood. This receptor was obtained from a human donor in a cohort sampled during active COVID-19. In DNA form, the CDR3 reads TGTGCCAGCAGTTATGCGGCCGGGCTAGCGGTAGGCGAGCAGTACTTC. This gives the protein CASSYAAGLAVGEQYF.